A single sample gave rise to the 12 T cell receptor beta chains below, sequenced in a study of shared clonotypes between healthy human individuals. Measured with immunoSEQ multiplex PCR; TCRdb has only the in-frame clones, and not every one. Here the sample spans over a million clones, roughly 96% being singletons. Material: naive CD4+ T cells sorted from blood. Subset defined: CD45RA+ positively selected. The receptors were gathered from a man aged 25-45 years in good health.

The rearrangement links TRBV21-1 to TRBJ1-1; the table calls TRBD1, which could not be checked here. TRBV21-1 is a recognized pseudogene. The CDR3 covers 11 residues. DNA for the CDR3: TGTGCCAGCAGCAAAGGCAGAGAAGCTTTCTTT. This encodes CASSKGREAFF.

The count of this clone is one. The chain employs TRBV6-5 and TRBJ2-3, with TRBD1 matching over 7 bases. This CDR3 region has 15 residues. With 5 bases clipped from V and 2 bases from J, the junction kept 7 bases outside the gene matches. The germline V gene has CDR1 MNHEY and CDR2 SVGAGI. The CDR3 loop reads CASSRGTDFTDTQYF. The CDR3 DNA sequence: TGTGCCAGCAGTCGAGGGACAGATTTCACAGATACGCAGTATTTT.

V usage is TRBV19 and J usage is TRBJ1-2; the match to TRBD1 covers 7 bases. Germline CDR1 is LNHDA and CDR2 is SQIVND (reference sequence). V shed 1 base, J shed 2 bases, and the junction held 16 bases outside the gene matches. The CDR3 extends over 19 amino acids. DNA of the CDR3: TGTGCCAGTAGTATAGGGACAGGAAAGACGCGAATCGGAAACTATGGCTACACCTTC. Translation: CASSIGTGKTRIGNYGYTF.

The V and J genes are TRBV5-1 and TRBJ2-1; 9 bases map to TRBD2. The junction had 8 bases not matched to a gene; V was cut back by 3 bases and J by 4 bases. Germline CDR1 SGHRS, CDR2 YFSETQ. The CDR3 totals 16 residues. The CDR3 coding sequence is TGCGCCAGCAGCTCCGTACTAGCGGGCCGATACAATGAGCAGTTCTTC. This sequence encodes CASSSVLAGRYNEQFF.

The V and J genes are TRBV7-2 and TRBJ2-1; D is possibly TRBD2 (6 bases). Germline values: CDR1 SGHTA, CDR2 FQGNSA. This CDR3 has 14 amino acids. V was trimmed by 3 bases and J by 9 bases, leaving 15 bases between them. The CDR3 DNA follows: TGTGCCAGCAGCTTCGGGGCTAGCGCAACTGAGCAGTTCTTC. Protein product: CASSFGASATEQFF.

This sequence joins TRBV6-6 and TRBJ2-1, with 10 bases identical to TRBD2. This CDR3 contains 15 residues. Germline loops: CDR1 MNHNY, CDR2 SVGAGI (reference sequence). The J segment lost 3 bases and the V segment lost 4 bases, leaving 3 bases of the junction unmatched. This CDR3 reads CASSSASGSYNEQFF. CDR3 nucleotides: TGTGCCAGCAGTTCGGCTAGCGGGAGCTACAATGAGCAGTTCTTC.

V gene TRBV4-2 combines with J gene TRBJ1-4, with D maybe TRBD1 (5 bases). The germline gives CDR1 LGHNA, CDR2 YNFKEQ. The V gene lost 1 base and the J gene lost 6 bases, with 15 bases spanning the gap. The CDR3 runs to 16 residues. The CDR3 is CASSQVFREGDEKLFF. CDR3 bases: TGTGCCAGCAGCCAAGTCTTCAGGGAGGGTGATGAAAAACTGTTTTTT.

This chain connects TRBV7-2 to TRBJ1-2; D may be TRBD1 (5 bases). CDR1 SGHTA and CDR2 FQGNSA come from the germline V gene. The CDR3 length is 14 residues. V was clipped by 2 bases and J by 4 bases, with 11 bases between them. For the CDR3, the DNA is TGTGCCAGCAGCTTAAGCAGGGCACCCTATGGCTACACCTTC. Translated: CASSLSRAPYGYTF.

V usage is TRBV9 and J usage is TRBJ1-4, with 8 bases lining up with TRBD1. With V trimmed by 0 bases and J by 8 bases, 9 bases remained unmatched. Germline assignment: CDR1 SGDLS and CDR2 YYNGEE. This CDR3 spans 16 amino acids. The CDR3 is CASSVDRGQGGEKLFF. The CDR3 DNA reads TGTGCCAGCAGCGTAGACCGCGGACAGGGAGGAGAAAAACTGTTTTTT.

The chain uses TRBV19 and TRBJ2-7; D call uncertain. The V end lost 7 bases, the J end lost 3 bases, and 16 bases lay between the germline ends. In germline, CDR1 is LNHDA, CDR2 SQIVND (reference sequence). The CDR3 sequence is 14 residues long. Written as DNA, the CDR3 is TGTGCCAGTACCTCTAGGGCTGGATTCTACGAGCAGTACTTC. It is translated as CASTSRAGFYEQYF.

The chain carries TRBV2 and TRBJ1-5; a possible D gene is TRBD1 (5 bases). Germline values: CDR1 SNHLY, CDR2 FYNNEI. This CDR3 region has 15 residues. V lost 4 bases and J 0 bases, leaving 10 bases between the germline ends. The CDR3 here is CASSADSNSNQPQHF. CDR3 sequence (DNA): TGTGCCAGCAGTGCTGACAGCAATAGCAATCAGCCCCAGCATTTT.

This chain uses TRBV30 with TRBJ2-1; the D is unclear. V lost 1 base and J 4 bases, leaving 5 bases between the germline ends. CDR3 length equals 12 residues. Germline assignment: CDR1 GTSNPN and CDR2 SVGIG (reference sequence). The CDR3 region has the DNA TGTGCCTGGAGTGATCAATACAATGAGCAGTTCTTC. Translation gives CAWSDQYNEQFF.